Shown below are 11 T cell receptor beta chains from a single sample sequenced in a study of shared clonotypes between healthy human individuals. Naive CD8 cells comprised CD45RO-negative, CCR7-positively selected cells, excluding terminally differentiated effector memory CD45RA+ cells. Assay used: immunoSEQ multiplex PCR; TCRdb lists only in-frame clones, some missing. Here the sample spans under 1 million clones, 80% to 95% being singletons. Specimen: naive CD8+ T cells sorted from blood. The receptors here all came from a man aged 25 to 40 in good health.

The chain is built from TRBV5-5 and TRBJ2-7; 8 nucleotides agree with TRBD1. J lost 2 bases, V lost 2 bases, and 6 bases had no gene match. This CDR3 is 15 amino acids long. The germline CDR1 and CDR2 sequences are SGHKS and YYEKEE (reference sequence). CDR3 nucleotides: TGTGCCAGCAGCTTAGAAGACAGGGGCCCCTACGAGCAGTACTTC. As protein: CASSLEDRGPYEQYF.

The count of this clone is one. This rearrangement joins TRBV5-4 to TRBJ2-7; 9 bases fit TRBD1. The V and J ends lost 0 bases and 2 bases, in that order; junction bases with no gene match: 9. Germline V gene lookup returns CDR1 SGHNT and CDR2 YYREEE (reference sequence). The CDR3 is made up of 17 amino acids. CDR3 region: CASSLAPGQGLPYEQYF. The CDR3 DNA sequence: TGTGCCAGCAGCTTGGCCCCTGGACAGGGGTTACCCTACGAGCAGTACTTC.

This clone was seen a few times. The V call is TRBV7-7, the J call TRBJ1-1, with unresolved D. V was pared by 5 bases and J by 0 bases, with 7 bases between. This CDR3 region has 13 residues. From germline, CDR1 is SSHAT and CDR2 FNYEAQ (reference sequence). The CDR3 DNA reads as TGTGCCAGCAGCCGGGCCCTGAACACTGAAGCTTTCTTT. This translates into CASSRALNTEAFF.

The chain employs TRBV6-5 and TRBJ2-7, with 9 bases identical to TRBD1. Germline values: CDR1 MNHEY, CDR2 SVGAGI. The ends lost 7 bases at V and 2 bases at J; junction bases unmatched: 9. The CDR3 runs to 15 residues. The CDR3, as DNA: TGTGCCAGCACCCAGATGGGACAGGGACCCTACGAGCAGTACTTC. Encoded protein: CASTQMGQGPYEQYF.

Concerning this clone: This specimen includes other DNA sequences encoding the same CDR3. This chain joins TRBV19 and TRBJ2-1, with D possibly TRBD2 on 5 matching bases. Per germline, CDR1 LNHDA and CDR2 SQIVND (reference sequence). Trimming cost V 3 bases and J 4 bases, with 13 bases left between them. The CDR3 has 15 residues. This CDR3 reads CASSILAGLYNEQFF. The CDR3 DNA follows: TGTGCCAGTAGTATTCTAGCAGGCCTTTACAATGAGCAGTTCTTC.

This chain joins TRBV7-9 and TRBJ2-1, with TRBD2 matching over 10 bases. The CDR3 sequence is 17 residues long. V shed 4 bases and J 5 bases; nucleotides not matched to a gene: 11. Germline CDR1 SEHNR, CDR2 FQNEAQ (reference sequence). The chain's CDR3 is CASSSPHLLAGDNEQFF. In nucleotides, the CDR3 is TGTGCCAGCAGCTCACCCCACCTTCTAGCGGGGGACAATGAGCAGTTCTTC.

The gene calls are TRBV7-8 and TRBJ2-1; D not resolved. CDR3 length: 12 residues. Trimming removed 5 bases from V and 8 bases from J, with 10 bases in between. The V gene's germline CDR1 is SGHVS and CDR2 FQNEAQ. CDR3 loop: CASSPLIYEQFF. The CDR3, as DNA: TGTGCCAGCAGCCCTCTTATCTATGAGCAGTTCTTC. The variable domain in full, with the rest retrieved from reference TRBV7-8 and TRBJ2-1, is GAGVSQSPRYKVAKRGQDVALRCDPISGHVSLFWYQQALGQGPEFLTYFQNEAQLDKSGLPSDRFFAERPEGSVSTLKIQRTQQEDSAVYLCASSPLIYEQFFGPGTRLTVL.

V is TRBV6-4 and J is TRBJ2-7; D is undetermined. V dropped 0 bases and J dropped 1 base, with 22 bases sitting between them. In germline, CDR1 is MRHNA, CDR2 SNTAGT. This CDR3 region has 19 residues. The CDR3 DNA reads TGTGCCAGCAGTGACTCCCAGGTAGGGCCGGGCCGACCTTCCTACGAGCAGTACTTC. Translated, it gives CASSDSQVGPGRPSYEQYF.

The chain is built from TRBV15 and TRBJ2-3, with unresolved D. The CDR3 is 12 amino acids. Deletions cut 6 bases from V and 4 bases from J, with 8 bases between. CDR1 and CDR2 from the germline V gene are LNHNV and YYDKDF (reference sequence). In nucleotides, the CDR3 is TGTGCCACCAGACAGCAGCCAGATACGCAGTATTTT. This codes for CATRQQPDTQYF.

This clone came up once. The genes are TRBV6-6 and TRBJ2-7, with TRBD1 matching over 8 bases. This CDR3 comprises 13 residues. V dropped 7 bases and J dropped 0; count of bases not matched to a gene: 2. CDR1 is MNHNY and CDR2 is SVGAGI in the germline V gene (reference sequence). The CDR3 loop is CASKQGDSYEQYF. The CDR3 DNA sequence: TGTGCCAGCAAACAGGGGGACTCCTACGAGCAGTACTTC.

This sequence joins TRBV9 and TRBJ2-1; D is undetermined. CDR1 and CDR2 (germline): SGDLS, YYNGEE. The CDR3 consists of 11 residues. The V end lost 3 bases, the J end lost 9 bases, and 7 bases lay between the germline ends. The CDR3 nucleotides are TGTGCCAGCAGCGGAGGTGGTGAGCAGTTCTTC. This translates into CASSGGGEQFF. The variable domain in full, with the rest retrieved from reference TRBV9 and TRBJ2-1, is DSGVTQTPKHLITATGQRVTLRCSPRSGDLSVYWYQQSLDQGLQFLIQYYNGEERAKGNILERFSAQQFPDLHSELNLSSLELGDSALYFCASSGGGEQFFGPGTRLTVL.